This TCR beta chain derives from a study of blood T cell repertoires in COVID-19. Participant ages covered about 18 to 95 years across 25 or so US areas. Data came from immunoSEQ multiplex PCR; TCRdb stores just in-frame clones and leaves some out. There are about 290,000 clones in the sample; under 90% occur only once, and 1.5% to 2% lies in the top ten. The CDR3 has 14 amino acids. Germline V gene data show CDR1 as LGHNT and CDR2 as FRNRAP. J lost 3 bases, V lost 6 bases, and 6 bases had no gene match. Input material: PBMCs or T cells enriched from blood (not recorded which). V and J are TRBV12-5 and TRBJ1-1, with TRBD1 matching over 8 bases. The receptor's source is a woman between 35 and 50 years old who had recovered from COVID-19. CDR3 in amino acids: CASGLNRGYTEAFF. CDR3 nucleotides: TGTGCTAGTGGCCTAAACAGGGGGTACACTGAAGCTTTCTTT.